These T cell receptor beta chains were read from a single sample in a study of blood T cell repertoires in COVID-19. Using immunoSEQ multiplex PCR, the repertoire was profiled, and TCRdb retains in-frame clones only, with some absent. The table lists about 14,000 clones, around 87% of them singletons. The sample comprised peripheral blood. These receptors were obtained from a man aged 60 to 69 with acute or convalescent COVID-19. Both conserved end residues are trimmed from each CDR3. The D gene is left open where the match is weak. Clone size is not always given. Where it is, it says once, few, many or a class for expanded clones.

D gene,clone size,V gene,CDR3 protein
TRBD1,NA,TRBV15,ATSRDQSGGREKLF
NA,few,TRBV7-3,ASGAGANNSPLH
TRBD1,NA,TRBV10-3,AISESGMGQGKSGYT
TRBD2,NA,TRBV5-1,ASSLTSGGAREQF
TRBD1,NA,TRBV9,ASSSTGLNQETQY
NA,once,TRBV6-5,ASSRTATGTGELF
NA,NA,TRBV28,ASGTQGSYGYT
TRBD1,NA,TRBV10-3,AISERQGGEQY
NA,NA,TRBV7-9,ASSFGGTEGGYT
NA,NA,TRBV18,ASSPVQETQY
NA,NA,TRBV5-1,ASSPSPGRITDTQY
NA,NA,TRBV6-5,ASSLDLTLNTEAF
TRBD2,few,TRBV7-6,ASSTRGGAFQETQY
NA,NA,TRBV5-4,ASSFFSLNTEAF
TRBD2,NA,TRBV28,ATGLADARNEQF
TRBD2,NA,TRBV28,ASTTPGAREGGEQF
NA,once,TRBV30,AWSRDSRREETQY
TRBD1,NA,TRBV3-1/TRBV3-2,ASSRDSLTEAF
TRBD1,NA,TRBV5-1,ASSNDRGDEKLF
NA,once,TRBV30,AWSASTDTQY
NA,NA,TRBV6-6,ASSQQGLGSGANVLT
NA,NA,TRBV6-2/TRBV6-3,ASSSGNQETQY
TRBD1,NA,TRBV14,ASSSGQGATQY
TRBD1,NA,TRBV29-1,SVQDRVKGYT
TRBD1,NA,TRBV5-1,ASSLGQGTYGGYT
TRBD2,NA,TRBV3-1/TRBV3-2,ASSRTRGGTDTQY
NA,NA,TRBV14,ASSHFRDTDEQY
NA,NA,TRBV9,ASSRTENGYT
TRBD1,NA,TRBV5-1,ASSFNRGQGETQY
NA,NA,TRBV30,AWSLRNRYSGNTIY
TRBD1,NA,TRBV19,ASSYGQAGNQPQH
TRBD2,NA,TRBV19,ASSSSIAGGREQY
TRBD1,NA,TRBV7-2,ASSLVLQGGYEQY
NA,NA,TRBV6-1,ASSEYPGSPYEQY
TRBD1,NA,TRBV2,ASRGTGVFYEQY
TRBD2,NA,TRBV7-9,ASSKLAGASDTQY
NA,once,TRBV9,ASSVGRREETQY
TRBD1,NA,TRBV5-1,ASSSGGSSGELF
NA,NA,TRBV5-6,ASSPFERVGSYNSPLH
TRBD2,NA,TRBV19,ASGTSGRGNEQF
NA,NA,TRBV2,ASSVDKTQY
TRBD1,NA,TRBV9,ASSLGTGERQPQH
TRBD2,NA,TRBV5-4,ASSLGLAGGRAGELF
TRBD1,NA,TRBV7-2,ASSYVGTGGLNEQF
NA,NA,TRBV7-6,ASSFSSGQYNEQF